This T cell receptor beta chain was sequenced for a study of blood T cell repertoires in COVID-19. Across the whole study: Acute and convalescent COVID-19 specimens originated in the United States, Italy and Spain.

In the original processing: Nucleated cell number was recorded as an estimate derived from reference gene primer amplification. Clones were read by immunoSEQ multiplex PCR, and TCRdb kept only the in-frame ones, dropping some. V and J calls and clone size are copied from that table; D and trimming were computed from the DNA. This table holds some 140,000 clones, approximately 85% found once. There are 16 residues in the CDR3. Looked up from germline, CDR1 is MNHEY and CDR2 is SMNVEV (reference sequence). V was shortened by 4 bases and J by 2 bases, with 16 bases between the two germline ends. Those enrolled in Seattle joined during active infection and were followed longitudinally afterward.

The receptor was derived from a man aged 55 to 69 with COVID-19, enrolled during active disease. The sequenced sample was peripheral blood. The V call is TRBV27, the J call TRBJ2-3, with D possibly being TRBD1 (6 bases). CDR3 sequence: CASSSRQAQNTDTQYF. Here the CDR3 DNA reads TGTGCCAGCAGTTCCAGACAGGCCCAAAACACAGATACGCAGTATTTT.